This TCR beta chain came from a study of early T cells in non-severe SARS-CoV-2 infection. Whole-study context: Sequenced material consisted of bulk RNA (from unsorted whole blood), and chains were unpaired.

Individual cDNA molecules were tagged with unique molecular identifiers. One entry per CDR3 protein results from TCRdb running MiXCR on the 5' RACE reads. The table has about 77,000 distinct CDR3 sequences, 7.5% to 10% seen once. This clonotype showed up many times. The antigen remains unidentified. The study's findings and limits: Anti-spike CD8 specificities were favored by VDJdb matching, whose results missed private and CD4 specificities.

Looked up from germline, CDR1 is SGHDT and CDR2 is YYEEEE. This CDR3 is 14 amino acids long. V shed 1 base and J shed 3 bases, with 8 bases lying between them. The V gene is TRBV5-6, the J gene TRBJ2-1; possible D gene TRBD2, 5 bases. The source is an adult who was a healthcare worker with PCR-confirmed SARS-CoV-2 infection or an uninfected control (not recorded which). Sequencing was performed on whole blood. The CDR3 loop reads CASSLSGFYNEQFF. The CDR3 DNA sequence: TGTGCCAGCAGCTTGTCGGGATTCTACAATGAGCAGTTCTTC.